The 15 T cell receptor beta chains below come from one sample, sequenced in a study of blood T cell repertoires in COVID-19. Using immunoSEQ multiplex PCR, the repertoire was profiled, and TCRdb retains in-frame clones only, with some absent. The data show fewer than 65,000 clones, roughly 85% seen once. Sequencing was done on a sample of peripheral blood. The receptors come from a human donor in a cohort sampled during active COVID-19.

Details on this clone: Other nucleotide sequences from this sample produce the same CDR3. The chain combines TRBV7-9 with TRBJ2-1; TRBD2 aligns across 9 bases. V lost 5 bases, J lost 1 base, and 12 bases stayed unmatched. The CDR3 runs to 18 residues. Germline assignment: CDR1 SEHNR and CDR2 FQNEAQ (reference sequence). The CDR3 sequence is CASSNRGRGGSSYNEQFF. The DNA of the CDR3 is TGTGCCAGCAGCAATAGGGGGCGGGGGGGAAGTTCCTACAATGAGCAGTTCTTC.

The count of this clone is one. The CDR3 reads CAWSLGSPNQPQHF. The CDR3 bases are TGTGCCTGGAGTTTGGGCAGCCCCAATCAGCCCCAGCATTTT. The V call is TRBV30, the J call TRBJ1-5; D ambiguous. V lost 2 bases, J lost 3 bases, and 11 bases lay in between. The CDR3 spans 14 residues. Looked up from germline, CDR1 is GTSNPN and CDR2 is SVGIG (reference sequence).

The J gene is TRBJ2-3, the V gene TRBV6-6; D is unresolved. Germline assignment: CDR1 MNHNY and CDR2 SVGAGI (reference sequence). Trimming took off 0 bases at V and 2 bases at J, with 3 bases between the two ends. This CDR3 spans 13 amino acids. The CDR3 region is CASSYSHTDTQYF. The CDR3 nucleotides read TGTGCCAGCAGTTACTCCCACACAGATACGCAGTATTTT.

In its sample, this clone was seen once. The chain has TRBV5-1 and TRBJ1-6; TRBD1 aligns across 7 bases. Unmatched junction bases numbered 6, after V lost 0 bases and J lost 6 bases. The germline V gene encodes CDR1 SGHRS and CDR2 YFSETQ. The CDR3 sequence is 16 residues long. This chain's CDR3 is CASSLEGAALNSPLHF. DNA for the CDR3: TGCGCCAGCAGCTTGGAGGGGGCTGCCCTTAATTCACCCCTCCACTTT.

The rearrangement uses TRBV7-9 and TRBJ2-1; D not certain. Germline values: CDR1 SEHNR, CDR2 FQNEAQ (reference sequence). The V end was cut by 3 bases, the J end by 4 bases, with 7 bases between. The CDR3 contains 13 residues. The CDR3 coding sequence is TGTGCCAGCAGCTTCCCAGGTTACAATGAGCAGTTCTTC. This gives the protein CASSFPGYNEQFF.

The V gene is TRBV3-1 (or the pseudogene TRBV3-2), the J gene TRBJ2-3, with D unresolved. The length of the CDR3 is 13 residues. CDR1 is LGHDT, CDR2 YNNKEL, per germline (reference sequence). The V gene lost 3 bases and the J gene lost 6 bases, with 10 bases spanning the gap. In DNA form, the CDR3 reads TGTGCCAGCAGCCACAACACCGTGGATACGCAGTATTTT. Amino acid sequence: CASSHNTVDTQYF.

V gene TRBV18 combines with J gene TRBJ1-1, with D tentatively TRBD1 (6 bases). The CDR3 spans 17 residues. V was trimmed by 0 bases and J by 4 bases, leaving 18 bases between them. The germline V gene has CDR1 KGHSH and CDR2 LQKENI. The CDR3 sequence is CASSPPEQRSRGTEAFF. The CDR3 coding sequence is TGTGCCAGCTCACCACCTGAACAGCGCTCCAGGGGCACTGAAGCTTTCTTT. Looking up the rest from reference TRBV18 and TRBJ1-1 gives the full variable domain: NAGVMQNPRHLVRRRGQEARLRCSPMKGHSHVYWYRQLPEEGLKFMVYLQKENIIDESGMPKERFSAEFPKEGPSILRIQQVVRGDSAAYFCASSPPEQRSRGTEAFFGQGTRLTVV.

This chain links TRBV2 with TRBJ2-1; 9 bases are shared with TRBD2. The V and J ends lost 8 bases and 6 bases, in that order; junction bases with no gene match: 5. Germline V gene data show CDR1 as SNHLY and CDR2 as FYNNEI. This CDR3 contains 13 residues. As DNA, the CDR3 is TGTGCCAGCGGGGGACTAGCAGGCAATGAGCAGTTCTTC. Its translation: CASGGLAGNEQFF.

The chain uses TRBV5-4 and TRBJ2-1, with 9 positions matching TRBD1. The CDR3 runs to 12 residues. V was clipped by 10 bases and J by 6 bases; unmatched bases: 5. Germline V lookup: CDR1 SGHNT, CDR2 YYREEE (reference sequence). DNA for the CDR3: TGTGCCGAGGGGACAGGGCGCAATGAGCAGTTCTTC. Amino acid sequence: CAEGTGRNEQFF.

The V gene is TRBV4-3, the J gene TRBJ2-1; TRBD1 matches at 7 bases. There are 15 residues in the CDR3. Germline trimming cut 2 bases from V and 4 bases from J; bases unmatched to any gene: 5. CDR1 is LGHNA and CDR2 is YSLEER in the germline V gene. In nucleotides, the CDR3 is TGCGCCAGCAGCCAACCGTCGGACAGGTACAATGAGCAGTTCTTC. Protein sequence: CASSQPSDRYNEQFF.

The chain uses TRBV9 and TRBJ2-7, with a weak D call TRBD1 (6 bases). The CDR3 length is 14 residues. Germline lookup yields CDR1 SGDLS and CDR2 YYNGEE. Trimming cost V 0 bases and J 1 base, with 8 bases left between them. CDR3 loop: CASSVDTGSYEQYF. In nucleotides, the CDR3 is TGTGCCAGCAGCGTAGACACAGGGTCCTACGAGCAGTACTTC. The whole variable domain, filled in from reference TRBV9 and TRBJ2-7, reads DSGVTQTPKHLITATGQRVTLRCSPRSGDLSVYWYQQSLDQGLQFLIQYYNGEERAKGNILERFSAQQFPDLHSELNLSSLELGDSALYFCASSVDTGSYEQYFGPGTRLTVT.

The rearrangement uses TRBV7-9 and TRBJ2-3; D is possibly TRBD1 (6 bases). This CDR3 spans 18 amino acids. Germline V CDR1 and CDR2: SEHNR, FQNEAQ (reference sequence). V lost 1 base and J lost 0, with 17 bases in between. The CDR3 sequence: CASSLGTDSFLSTDTQYF. The DNA of the CDR3 is TGTGCCAGCAGCTTAGGGACAGACTCCTTTCTTAGCACAGATACGCAGTATTTT.

The gene calls are TRBV19 and TRBJ1-6; D is possibly TRBD1 (6 bases). Germline values: CDR1 LNHDA, CDR2 SQIVND (reference sequence). The V gene lost 3 bases and the J gene lost 10 bases, with 16 bases spanning the gap. The CDR3 is made up of 15 amino acids. The CDR3 bases are TGTGCCAGTAGTATGGGGAGCAGGGGATTATCACCCCTCCACTTT. This gives the protein CASSMGSRGLSPLHF.

This clone was observed a handful of times. J is TRBJ1-5 and V is TRBV11-2, with D perhaps TRBD1 (5 bases). Trimming stripped 0 bases from V and 3 bases from J, with 6 bases between. Germline V gene lookup returns CDR1 SGHAT and CDR2 FQNNGV. The length of the CDR3 is 14 residues. The CDR3 sequence is CASSLEGDNQPQHF. In DNA, the CDR3 is TGTGCCAGCAGCTTAGAAGGGGACAATCAGCCCCAGCATTTT.

This clone was observed a handful of times. The chain uses TRBV19 and TRBJ1-5; D unclear. The germline gives CDR1 LNHDA, CDR2 SQIVND (reference sequence). The length of the CDR3 is 16 residues. Trimming cost V 3 bases and J 2 bases, with 14 bases left between them. CDR3 protein: CASSIDGRVGNQPQHF. CDR3 bases: TGTGCCAGTAGTATTGACGGGAGGGTTGGCAATCAGCCCCAGCATTTT.